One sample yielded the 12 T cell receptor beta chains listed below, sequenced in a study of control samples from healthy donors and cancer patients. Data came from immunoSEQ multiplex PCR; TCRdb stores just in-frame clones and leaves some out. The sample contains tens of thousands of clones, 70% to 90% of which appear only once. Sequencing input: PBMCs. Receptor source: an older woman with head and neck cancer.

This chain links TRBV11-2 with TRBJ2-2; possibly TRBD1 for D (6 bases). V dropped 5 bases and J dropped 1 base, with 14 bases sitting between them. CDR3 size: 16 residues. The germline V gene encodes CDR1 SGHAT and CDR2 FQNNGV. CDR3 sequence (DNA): TGTGCCAGCAGCATCCATCCAGGGGAGAACACCGGGGAGCTGTTTTTT. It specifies CASSIHPGENTGELFF.

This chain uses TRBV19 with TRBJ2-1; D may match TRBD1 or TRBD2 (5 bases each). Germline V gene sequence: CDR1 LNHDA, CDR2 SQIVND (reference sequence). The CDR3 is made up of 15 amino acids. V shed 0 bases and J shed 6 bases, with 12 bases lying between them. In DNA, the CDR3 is TGTGCCAGTAGTATAGATCCGGGACCTCGCAATGAGCAGTTCTTC. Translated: CASSIDPGPRNEQFF.

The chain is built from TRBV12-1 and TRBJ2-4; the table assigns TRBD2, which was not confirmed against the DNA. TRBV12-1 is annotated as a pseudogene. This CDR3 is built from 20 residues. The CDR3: CASSFAMCGRLRTAKNIQYF. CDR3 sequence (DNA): TGTGCCAGCAGCTTTGCAATGTGCGGCAGACTCCGAACAGCCAAAAACATTCAGTACTTC.

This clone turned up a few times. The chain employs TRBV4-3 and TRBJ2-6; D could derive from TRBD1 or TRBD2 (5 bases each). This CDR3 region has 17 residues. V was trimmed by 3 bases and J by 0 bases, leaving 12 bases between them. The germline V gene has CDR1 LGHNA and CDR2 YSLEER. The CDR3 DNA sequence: TGCGCCAGCAGCCAGGGGGACGGAATCTCTGGGGCCAACGTCCTGACTTTC. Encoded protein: CASSQGDGISGANVLTF.

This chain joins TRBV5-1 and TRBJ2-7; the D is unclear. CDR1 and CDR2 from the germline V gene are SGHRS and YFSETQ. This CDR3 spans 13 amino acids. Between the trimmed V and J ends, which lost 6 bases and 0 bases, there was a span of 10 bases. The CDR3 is CASTPDSSYEQYF. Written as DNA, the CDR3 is TGCGCCAGCACCCCTGATAGCTCCTACGAGCAGTACTTC.

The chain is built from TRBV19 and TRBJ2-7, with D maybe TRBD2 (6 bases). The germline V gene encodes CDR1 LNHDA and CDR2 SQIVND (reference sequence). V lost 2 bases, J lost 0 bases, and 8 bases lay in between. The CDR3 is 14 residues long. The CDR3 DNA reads TGTGCCAGTAGTATACAGCGGGCCTCCTACGAGCAGTACTTC. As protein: CASSIQRASYEQYF.

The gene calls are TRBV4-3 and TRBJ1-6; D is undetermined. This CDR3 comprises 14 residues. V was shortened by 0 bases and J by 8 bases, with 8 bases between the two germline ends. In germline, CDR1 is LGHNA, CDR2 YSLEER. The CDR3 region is CASSQEGRDSPLHF. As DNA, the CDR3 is TGCGCCAGCAGCCAAGAAGGGAGGGATTCACCCCTCCACTTT.

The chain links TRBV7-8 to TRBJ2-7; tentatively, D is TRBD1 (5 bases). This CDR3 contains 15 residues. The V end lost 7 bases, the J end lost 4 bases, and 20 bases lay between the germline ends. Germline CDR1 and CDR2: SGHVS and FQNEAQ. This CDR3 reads CASNNPTVGAYEQYF. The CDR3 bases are TGTGCCAGCAACAACCCAACGGTAGGGGCTTACGAGCAGTACTTC.

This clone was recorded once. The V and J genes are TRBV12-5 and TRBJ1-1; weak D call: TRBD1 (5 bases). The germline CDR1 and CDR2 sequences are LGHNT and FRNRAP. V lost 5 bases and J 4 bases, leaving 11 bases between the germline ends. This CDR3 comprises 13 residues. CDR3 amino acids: CASGLTGFTEAFF. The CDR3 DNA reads TGTGCTAGTGGTCTCACAGGCTTCACTGAAGCTTTCTTT.

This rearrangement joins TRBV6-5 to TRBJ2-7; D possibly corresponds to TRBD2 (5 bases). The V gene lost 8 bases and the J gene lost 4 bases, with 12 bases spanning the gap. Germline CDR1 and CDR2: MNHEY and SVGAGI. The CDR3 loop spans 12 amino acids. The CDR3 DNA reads TGTGCCAGCGGGAGAGAGAAATACGAGCAGTACTTC. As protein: CASGREKYEQYF.

Here the CDR3 reads CASRTTPTGPGYTF. CDR3 bases: TGTGCCAGCAGAACGACCCCCACAGGGCCCGGCTACACCTTC. The chain links TRBV2 to TRBJ1-2, with D maybe TRBD1 (6 bases). The CDR3 loop spans 14 amino acids. Germline V gene lookup returns CDR1 SNHLY and CDR2 FYNNEI. The V gene lost 6 bases and the J gene lost 8 bases, with 19 bases spanning the gap.

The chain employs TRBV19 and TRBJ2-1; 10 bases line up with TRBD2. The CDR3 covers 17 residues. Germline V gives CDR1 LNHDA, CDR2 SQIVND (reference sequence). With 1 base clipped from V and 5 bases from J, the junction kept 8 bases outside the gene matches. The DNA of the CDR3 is TGTGCCAGTAGTATAGGTCCGGGACTAGCGAAGAACAATGAGCAGTTCTTC. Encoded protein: CASSIGPGLAKNNEQFF.